The clone carrying this T cell receptor (beta chain) has more than one count but fewer than ten. The antigen is not known. CDR3 length equals 13 residues. The V and J ends lost 8 bases and 3 bases respectively, with 13 bases between them. Germline CDR1 SGHTA, CDR2 FQGNSA. The source of the sample is a study of T-cell memory formation after mild COVID-19. Study conclusions and caveats: Of the contracting clones, CD4+ ones lay mainly in CM and EM, and CD8+ ones in EMRA. Prior to infection, memory already included some responding clones, suggesting cross-reactive memory joined.

The TCR alpha and TCR beta cDNA libraries, bearing sample barcodes and UMIs, were generated by 5'RACE using constant-segment primers. TCRdb fed the 5' RACE reads into MiXCR, producing one record per CDR3 protein. Here the sample spans more than 300,000 distinct CDR3 sequences, roughly 20% being singletons. The sequence derives from a young man who had mild COVID-19 (a few samples of this study predate the infection). Cell type and time point are not known. The chain carries TRBV7-2 and TRBJ1-1, with a possible D match to TRBD1 (5 bases). Sequencing used PBMCs or a T cell subset sorted from them (not recorded which). Here the CDR3 DNA reads TGTGCCAGCCAAGGTCGGGACGACACTGAAGCTTTCTTT. Protein sequence: CASQGRDDTEAFF.